This T cell receptor (beta chain) was recorded in a study of blood T cell repertoires in COVID-19. Study-level information: Spain, Italy and the United States supplied samples that represented acute and convalescent COVID-19. T cells, B-cell-depleted T cells, or PBMCs supplied cDNA or gDNA.

Only in-frame clones appear in the TCRdb table, and some are missing; sequencing was by immunoSEQ multiplex PCR. This table has some 200,000 clones, around four fifths appearing once. Material: peripheral blood. The sequence was collected from a man in his thirties or forties with active or convalescent COVID-19.

Here the CDR3 reads CASSPETGGSGNTIYF. The CDR3 DNA is TGTGCCAGCAGCCCCGAGACAGGGGGCTCTGGAAACACCATATATTTT. The chain couples TRBV7-2 to TRBJ1-3; 9 bases agree with TRBD1. Germline trimming cut 5 bases from V and 0 bases from J; bases unmatched to any gene: 5. The V gene's germline CDR1 is SGHTA and CDR2 FQGNSA. CDR3 length: 16 residues.